A single sample gave rise to the 30 T cell receptor beta chains below, sequenced in a study of T-cell reconstitution after alpha-beta-depleted transplantation in children. Researchers prepared the TCRbeta library using unique molecular identifiers, the study reports. MiXCR, applied by TCRdb to the PCR reads, yields one record per CDR3 protein. The data show 600,000 to 700,000 distinct CDR3 sequences, with approximately 17% seen just once and around 0.96% held by the top ten. Sample: PBMCs from the stem cell graft donor, taken from the stem cell graft. These TCRs come from a human donor who donated a stem cell graft to a child with acute myeloid leukemia.

The V gene is TRBV7-9, the J gene TRBJ2-5, with D tentatively TRBD1 (6 bases). Germline V CDR1 and CDR2: SEHNR, FQNEAQ (reference sequence). V shed 5 bases and J shed 0 bases, with 13 bases lying between them. The length of the CDR3 is 15 residues. This chain's CDR3 is CASSPTGTYQETQYF. The CDR3 region has the DNA TGTGCCAGCAGCCCAACCGGGACATACCAAGAGACCCAGTACTTC.

This clonotype came up many times. The chain recombines TRBV5-1 with TRBJ2-3, with 10 bases matching TRBD2. J gave up 9 bases and V 5 bases, and 18 bases lay outside the gene matches. The CDR3 sequence is 17 residues long. Germline V gene lookup returns CDR1 SGHRS and CDR2 YFSETQ. Here the CDR3 reads CASRPTASGGPQGTQYF. DNA of the CDR3: TGCGCCAGCAGACCGACCGCTAGCGGGGGCCCTCAGGGGACGCAGTATTTT.

At least ten counts were recorded for this clonotype. This chain uses TRBV12-3 or TRBV12-4 with TRBJ2-5, with a weak D call TRBD2 (6 bases). The V end was cut by 6 bases, the J end by 5 bases, with 25 bases between. This CDR3 comprises 17 residues. The CDR3 nucleotides are TGTGCCAGCAGCACCACCTTCCGCCGGGGGATGGGGGAGACCCAGTACTTC. This codes for CASSTTFRRGMGETQYF.

The chain recombines TRBV2 with TRBJ1-2, with D possibly being TRBD1 (6 bases). From germline, CDR1 is SNHLY and CDR2 FYNNEI. The CDR3 sequence is 14 residues long. The V end lost 5 bases, the J end lost 4 bases, and 14 bases lay between the germline ends. The CDR3 here is CASSTQGTRYGYTF. The CDR3 DNA reads TGTGCCAGCAGTACTCAGGGGACGCGCTATGGCTACACCTTC.

In this sample, this clonotype turned up many times. The chain joins TRBV29-1 to TRBJ2-1; 8 bases agree with TRBD1. Germline lookup yields CDR1 SQVTM and CDR2 ANQGSEA. V was pared by 6 bases and J by 2 bases, with 6 bases of the junction left unmatched. CDR3 length equals 14 residues. This chain's CDR3 is CSVAGQVPYNEQFF. CDR3 DNA sequence: TGCAGCGTGGCGGGACAGGTCCCCTACAATGAGCAGTTCTTC.

In this sample, this clonotype turned up many times. This chain connects TRBV20-1 to TRBJ2-7; 9 nucleotides match TRBD2. This CDR3 spans 12 amino acids. CDR1 and CDR2 from the germline V gene are DFQATT and SNEGSKA (reference sequence). V trimming: 8 bases; J trimming: 5 bases; junction bases outside the gene matches: 7. CDR3 sequence: CSPRGGADEQYF. The CDR3 nucleotides read TGCAGTCCCCGCGGGGGGGCCGACGAGCAGTACTTC.

J is TRBJ2-3 and V is TRBV7-2, with 10 bases matching TRBD2. The CDR3 is 16 amino acids. Germline lookup yields CDR1 SGHTA and CDR2 FQGNSA. V shed 5 bases and J 6 bases; nucleotides not matched to a gene: 11. CDR3 DNA: TGTGCCAGCAGCCCAGGACGTGGGACTAGCGCCGATACGCAGTATTTT. As protein: CASSPGRGTSADTQYF.

This CDR3 is CASSAPTDTEAFF. In nucleotides, the CDR3 is TGTGCCAGCAGCGCCCCGACCGACACTGAAGCTTTCTTT. The chain links TRBV13 to TRBJ1-1; D not certain. Trimming took 5 bases from V and 3 from J, leaving 10 bases between them. From germline, CDR1 is PRHDT and CDR2 FYEKMQ (reference sequence). CDR3 length: 13 residues.

Details on this clonotype: One base away lies a much larger clone, so this may be a sequencing read error. J is TRBJ2-3 and V is TRBV20-1; TRBD2 aligns across 7 bases. The CDR3 consists of 16 residues. Per germline, CDR1 DFQATT and CDR2 SNEGSKA (reference sequence). The CDR3: CSARVGKRGLTETQYF. CDR3 nucleotides: TGCAGTGCTAGAGTAGGAAAGCGGGGACTCACAGAAACGCAGTATTTT.

The chain links TRBV5-1 to TRBJ2-7; the D call may be TRBD1 or TRBD2 (5 bases each). V dropped 0 bases and J dropped 4 bases, with 23 bases sitting between them. This CDR3 is built from 18 residues. Germline V lookup: CDR1 SGHRS, CDR2 YFSETQ. The CDR3 sequence: CASSLEGWGITENYEQYV. The CDR3 DNA is TGCGCCAGCAGCTTGGAGGGGTGGGGGATTACAGAAAATTACGAGCAGTACGTC.

This clonotype was seen many times. This chain uses TRBV5-1 with TRBJ2-1; D is possibly TRBD1 (5 bases). The CDR3 totals 12 residues. In germline, CDR1 is SGHRS, CDR2 YFSETQ. The CDR3 here is CASNAGSNEQFF. The CDR3 nucleotides are TGCGCTAGTAATGCAGGGTCCAATGAGCAGTTCTTC.

Points on this clonotype: Just one base apart from a much larger clone, this may be a read error. This chain connects TRBV20-1 to TRBJ2-5, with 10 bases identical to TRBD2. Germline V CDR1 and CDR2: DFQATT, SNEGSKA (reference sequence). The CDR3 consists of 16 residues. The DNA of the CDR3 is TGCAGTGCTAGAGAGGTAGCGGGGGGACACCAAGAGGCCCAGTACTTC. This sequence encodes CSAREVAGGHQEAQYF.

The chain carries TRBV27 and TRBJ1-1; 8 bases are shared with TRBD1. V was clipped by 6 bases and J by 4 bases; unmatched bases: 7. This CDR3 contains 14 residues. CDR1 and CDR2 from the germline V gene are MNHEY and SMNVEV (reference sequence). CDR3 region: CASRERTGITEAFF. In DNA form, the CDR3 reads TGTGCCAGCAGAGAAAGGACAGGGATCACTGAAGCTTTCTTT.

The J gene is TRBJ2-3, the V gene TRBV7-2; D is possibly TRBD2 (7 bases). CDR1 is SGHTA, CDR2 FQGNSA, per germline. Deletions cut 11 bases from V and 8 bases from J, with 23 bases between. The CDR3 is 14 residues long. The CDR3 DNA reads TGTGCCTCCAAAGGGGGGGGCCCCCAGGGTACGCAGTATTTT. The encoded protein is CASKGGGPQGTQYF.

A remark on this clonotype: Sequence at one end of the junction differs from germline and may be a read error. J is TRBJ2-2 and V is TRBV7-3, with 8 bases aligning to TRBD1. Germline CDR1 and CDR2: SGHTA and FQGTGA. CDR3 length: 15 amino acids. This chain's CDR3 is CASRLTGGQTGKLFF. In DNA form, the CDR3 reads TGTGCCAGCAGATTAACAGGGGGACAAACCGGGAAGCTGTTTTTT.

This clonotype occurred a few times. V usage is TRBV15 and J usage is TRBJ2-5, with 7 bases that match TRBD1. This CDR3 has 14 residues. The germline V gene has CDR1 LNHNV and CDR2 YYDKDF (reference sequence). With V trimmed by 0 bases and J by 7 bases, 5 bases remained unmatched. CDR3 loop: CATSREGNRGTQYF. CDR3 nucleotides: TGTGCCACCAGCAGAGAAGGGAACAGGGGGACCCAGTACTTC.

This clonotype was detected ten times or more. This chain joins TRBV20-1 and TRBJ2-7; 11 positions match TRBD1. CDR1 and CDR2 from the germline V gene are DFQATT and SNEGSKA (reference sequence). This CDR3 is built from 14 residues. Germline trimming cut 3 bases from V and 3 bases from J; bases unmatched to any gene: 4. For the CDR3, the DNA is TGCAGTGCTAGGGGGACAGGGGGAATCTACGAGCAGTACTTC. It is translated as CSARGTGGIYEQYF.

This clonotype has only a few counts. The genes are TRBV7-9 and TRBJ2-1; TRBD2 is a possible D gene (6 bases). The V gene lost 4 bases and the J gene lost 6 bases, with 13 bases spanning the gap. The CDR3 runs 14 residues. From germline, CDR1 is SEHNR and CDR2 FQNEAQ (reference sequence). CDR3 DNA sequence: TGTGCCAGCAGCTCCCCGGAGGGGATCAATGAGCAGTTCTTC. It encodes CASSSPEGINEQFF.

The chain uses TRBV12-3 or TRBV12-4 and TRBJ2-5; TRBD2 might be the D (5 bases). There are 17 residues in the CDR3. Trimming removed 6 bases from V and 3 bases from J, with 23 bases in between. The CDR3 reads CASSHLSFRGKEETQYF. The CDR3 DNA sequence: TGTGCCAGCAGCCACCTTTCCTTTCGGGGAAAGGAAGAGACCCAGTACTTC.

This clonotype was counted at least ten times. This chain joins TRBV20-1 and TRBJ1-3; D is ambiguous. The CDR3 has 15 amino acids. Looked up from germline, CDR1 is DFQATT and CDR2 is SNEGSKA (reference sequence). V was cut by 0 bases and J by 0 bases, with 9 bases left in between. CDR3 nucleotide sequence: TGCAGTGCTAGAGATTCGACCCTCTCTGGAAACACCATATATTTT. As protein: CSARDSTLSGNTIYF.

In this sample, this clonotype turned up many times. V gene TRBV28 combines with J gene TRBJ1-6; 9 bases match TRBD1. V shed 7 bases, J shed 5 bases, and the junction held 3 bases outside the gene matches. CDR3 length: 14 amino acids. The germline CDR1 and CDR2 sequences are MDHEN and SYDVKM. The CDR3 region is CASTWTGDNSPLHF. The CDR3 nucleotides are TGTGCCAGCACGTGGACAGGGGATAATTCACCCCTCCACTTT. Supplemented by reference TRBV28 and TRBJ1-6, the full variable domain reads DVKVTQSSRYLVKRTGEKVFLECVQDMDHENMFWYRQDPGLGLRLIYFSYDVKMKEKGDIPEGYSVSREKKERFSLILESASTNQTSMYLCASTWTGDNSPLHFGNGTRLTVT.

About this clonotype: A read error is likely here: a far larger clone is one base away. The gene calls are TRBV12-3 or TRBV12-4 and TRBJ2-7; tentatively, D is TRBD1 (5 bases). Trimming pared 5 bases from V and 3 bases from J, leaving 11 bases between. CDR3 length equals 13 residues. The CDR3 is CASSPGKDYEQYF. CDR3 DNA: TGTGCCAGCAGTCCAGGGAAGGACTACGAGCAGTACTTC.

This clonotype turned up a few times. V gene TRBV7-2 combines with J gene TRBJ2-7, with TRBD1 matching 9 bases. The CDR3 runs to 16 residues. CDR1 SGHTA and CDR2 FQGNSA come from the germline V gene. V was clipped by 2 bases and J by 1 base; unmatched bases: 6. The CDR3 coding sequence is TGTGCCAGCAGCTTATGGCCGGGACAGGGTTCCTACGAGCAGTACTTC. Protein sequence: CASSLWPGQGSYEQYF.

This clonotype was found a few times. CDR3 DNA sequence: TGTGCCAGCAGCGTATCCTCGGGAAGTGAATTCTATGGCTACACCTTC. Protein: CASSVSSGSEFYGYTF. This chain joins TRBV9 and TRBJ1-2; no clear D. This CDR3 spans 16 amino acids. Germline V gene lookup returns CDR1 SGDLS and CDR2 YYNGEE. Trimming shortened V by 1 base and J by 4 bases, and 17 bases separated the two germline ends.

This clonotype was recorded at least ten times. This rearrangement joins TRBV5-1 to TRBJ2-1, with 11 bases lining up with TRBD2. With 0 bases clipped from V and 7 bases from J, the junction kept 6 bases outside the gene matches. The germline V gene encodes CDR1 SGHRS and CDR2 YFSETQ. The CDR3 spans 16 residues. The CDR3 loop is CASSLGLAGRVNEQFF. The CDR3 DNA is TGCGCCAGCAGCTTGGGACTAGCGGGACGTGTGAATGAGCAGTTCTTC. Complete variable domain (other parts from reference TRBV5-1 and TRBJ2-1): KAGVTQTPRYLIKTRGQQVTLSCSPISGHRSVSWYQQTPGQGLQFLFEYFSETQRNKGNFPGRFSGRQFSNSRSEMNVSTLELGDSALYLCASSLGLAGRVNEQFFGPGTRLTVL.

This clonotype showed up many times. The chain couples TRBV5-6 to TRBJ1-5; the D gene is possibly TRBD1 (5 bases). The CDR3 sequence is 16 residues long. Germline-derived CDR1 and CDR2 are SGHDT and YYEEEE. Trimming left V 2 bases short and J 4 bases short, with 16 bases between. The CDR3 DNA follows: TGTGCCAGCAGCTTTTCCGTGGACCCAGGGAATCAGCCCCAGCATTTT. Translated, it gives CASSFSVDPGNQPQHF. Drawing the rest from reference TRBV5-6 and TRBJ1-5, the complete variable domain is DAGVTQSPTHLIKTRGQQVTLRCSPKSGHDTVSWYQQALGQGPQFIFQYYEEEERQRGNFPDRFSGHQFPNYSSELNVNALLLGDSALYLCASSFSVDPGNQPQHFGDGTRLSIL.

The chain is built from TRBV12-3 or TRBV12-4 and TRBJ2-3; D is unclear. CDR3 length equals 17 residues. V was clipped by 2 bases and J by 1 base, with 16 bases between them. CDR3 loop: CASSLPTGQLGTDTQYF. In nucleotides, the CDR3 is TGTGCCAGCAGTTTACCGACTGGGCAGTTGGGCACAGATACGCAGTATTTT.

This clonotype came up many times. The gene calls are TRBV20-1 and TRBJ2-5; no reliable D call. The germline gives CDR1 DFQATT, CDR2 SNEGSKA (reference sequence). The CDR3 extends over 16 amino acids. Trimming removed 1 base at V and 1 base at J, with 16 bases between. Here the CDR3 reads CSARVKLQQIQETQYF. As DNA, the CDR3 is TGCAGTGCTAGAGTAAAGCTCCAACAGATCCAAGAGACCCAGTACTTC.

The DNA of the CDR3 is TGTGCCAGCAGCTCCCAGGGGGCGGGGGGGATCAATGAGCAGTTCTTC. Translating it yields CASSSQGAGGINEQFF. The chain has TRBV7-2 and TRBJ2-1, with D perhaps matching TRBD2 (9 bases). Germline V gene sequence: CDR1 SGHTA, CDR2 FQGNSA. The CDR3 spans 16 residues. Trimming removed 4 bases at V and 6 bases at J, with 19 bases between.

V usage is TRBV7-9 and J usage is TRBJ2-3; D call uncertain. The CDR3 runs 16 residues. Between the trimmed V and J ends, which lost 4 bases and 4 bases, there was a span of 18 bases. CDR1 is SEHNR and CDR2 is FQNEAQ in the germline V gene (reference sequence). CDR3 region: CASSSLSSPDADTQYF. The CDR3, as DNA: TGTGCCAGCAGCTCTCTCAGTTCCCCCGACGCAGATACGCAGTATTTT.